This T cell receptor (beta chain) stems from a study of blood T cell repertoires in COVID-19. Profiled with immunoSEQ multiplex PCR; TCRdb holds only in-frame clones, not every one. The table records roughly 140,000 clones, roughly 80% of them present only once. The sequence derives from a woman aged 18-35 years who had been exposed to COVID-19. Sequencing used PBMCs or T cells enriched from blood (not recorded which).

The CDR3 DNA sequence: TGTGCCAGCAGTGAAGGTCAGAATAACAATTCACCCCTCCACTTT. It codes for CASSEGQNNNSPLHF. The genes are TRBV2 and TRBJ1-6; D call uncertain. Germline CDR1 reads SNHLY; CDR2 reads FYNNEI. The CDR3 covers 15 residues. Trimming removed 1 base at V and 7 bases at J, with 11 bases between.